The present TCR beta chain was sequenced within a study of shared clonotypes between healthy human individuals. Points on this clone: Its antigen is not identified.

Study-wide points: Approximately 5% was the fraction of naive CD4 clonotypes found shared across a few donors. The generation probabilities recorded for non-shared clonotypes fell below those of clonotypes shared by all four donors.

Original processing methods: Sequence data from immunoSEQ were junction-only and lacked quality scores; consequently, filtering differed. Here immunoSEQ multiplex PCR was the method, and the copy in TCRdb shows in-frame clones only, minus some. The DNA was the basis for D and trimming; V, J and clone size are from that table. This table has about 2 million clones, 85% to 95% appearing once. Sequences were obtained from naive CD4+ T cells sorted from blood. Subset: CD45RA+ positively selected. The sequence was obtained from a man aged 18 to 29 in good health.

CDR3 sequence (DNA): TGTGCCAGCAGCAATCTACTTGGTGAAGCTTTCTTT. It codes for CASSNLLGEAFF. The chain recombines TRBV7-2 with TRBJ1-1, with D hard to call. CDR1 SGHTA and CDR2 FQGNSA come from the germline V gene. The CDR3 is 12 amino acids. The ends were cut back, 5 bases at V and 7 bases at J, with 11 bases in the middle.